This T cell receptor beta chain comes out of a study of T cell responses to AZD1222 COVID-19 vaccine (dated by TCRdb to the early 2020s). Study-wide context: AZD1222 recipients whose second dose came at about 4 weeks and those whose second dose came at about 12 weeks were combined into one group, since spike-specific TCR depth and breadth did not differ between the two schedules. A total of about 240 trial participants underwent TCR sequencing, of whom roughly 210 received two doses of AZD1222 and 26 received two doses of the MenACWY control vaccine. Trial participants were enrolled by age into subgroups of 18-55, 56-69 and 70-plus years, and 148, 28 and 57 TCR-sequenced participants, respectively, were included in these subgroups.

As regards this clone: Its antigen has not been determined. No quality values exist for individual bases; no much larger clone is one base distant.

Sample time point, as interpreted from the label and publication: baseline before first vaccination. The vaccinee samples were drawn from two UK trials, COV001 and COV002, one of which was a single-blind randomized controlled phase 2/3 trial testing AZD1222 (ChAdOx1 nCoV-19) in healthy adults. For TCRbeta chain sequencing, PBMC samples were collected from trial participants at day 0 and at day 28 after the second dose. The study at large found these results: Participants were mostly white British, with more females than males. The authors suggested clonal diversity may have been underestimated. In the small 56-69-year group, the increase in depth fell short of significance, most likely because of low power. The whole spike protein was spanned by vaccine-associated CD4 TCRs, and dominant responses were seen in regions 160-218 and 743-854. After two AZD1222 doses, both the breadth and the depth of spike-specific TCRs were significantly higher than at day 0 and than in MenACWY recipients. Only 5 to 7 AZD1222 recipients were SARS-CoV-2 seropositive at baseline, limiting conclusions about previously exposed vaccinees. Epitopes outside the regions mutated in the B.1.351 and B.1.1.7 variants were reportedly recognized by nearly half of the unique spike-specific TCRs. Because no day 14 peak-response samples were available, repertoires were characterized only after the peak T cell response.

The germline V gene gives CDR1 as SGHRS and CDR2 as YFSETQ. From cysteine to phenylalanine, the CDR3 is 16 amino acids long. Only CDR3 DNA is held: 48 bases, read in frame from base 1. A distance of 12 bases separates the germline ends of V and J, which lose 0 bases and 0 bases respectively. The CDR3 regions of human TCRbeta chains were analyzed by immunosequencing. For the original study's pipeline: Repertoire TCRs were matched against a reference library of SARS-CoV-2-specific TCRs generated with the MIRA antigen-specificity platform. Breadth meant the fraction of unique TCRs that were SARS-CoV-2-associated, whereas depth meant the fraction of total T cells that were SARS-CoV-2-associated. Using the MIRA data, each spike-specific TCR was assigned both to the spike region to which the TCR was reactive and to a CD4 or CD8 class. Log10-transformed breadth and depth values were compared by one-way ANOVA with Sidak's multiple comparisons tests. Held by TCRdb, this immuneACCESS table contains in-frame sequences only and omits some clones. Under half of the omission traces to an unresolved V gene where checked; the cause of the rest is unknown. The DNA gave D and trimming, while V, J and clone size come from that table. This sample has under 200,000 clones in its table, and 93% of those were observed once. The top ten hold around 4% of the sample.

The chain links TRBV5-1 with TRBJ1-1, with the identity of the D gene unclear. Sequenced material: peripheral blood, taken on day 0 of AZD1222 vaccination. This TCR derives from an adult in good health. In nucleotides, the sequence is TGCGCCAGCAGCTTGGGACACGCGGGCATGAACACTGAAGCTTTCTTT. This sequence encodes CASSLGHAGMNTEAFF.